What follows is one TCR beta chain and its context. This specimen belongs to a study of regulatory T cells in long-lasting Graves disease. Trimming removed 5 bases from V and 10 bases from J, with 9 bases in between. The length of the CDR3 is 12 residues. The TCR beta library used iRepertoire HTBI primers with Arm-PCR amplification of CDR3. TCRdb independently ran MiXCR on the multiplex PCR reads; one entry per CDR3 protein. The sample holds 390,000 or so distinct CDR3 sequences, about 23% seen once. As for time point: persistent/refractory GD, antithyroid drugs over 5 years with positive TRAb. Scientists built the TCR library using RNA that was extracted from PBMCs.

This receptor was obtained from a woman aged 35 to 49 with Graves disease. This specimen consisted of peripheral blood mononuclear cells (PBMCs), obtained when the disease was refractory, from a patient treated with antithyroid drugs. The chain combines TRBV12-3 or TRBV12-4 with TRBJ1-6, with D tentatively TRBD1 (5 bases). The CDR3 nucleotides read TGTGCCAGCAGTGGGGACTTCTCACCCCTCCACTTT. This codes for CASSGDFSPLHF.